This record looks at one T cell receptor (beta chain) sequence and its context. Its antigen is not identified. Clones were sequenced by immunoSEQ multiplex PCR, and TCRdb holds only the in-frame ones, with some missing. This sample yields approximately 200,000 clones, of which approximately 94% are seen a single time; around 1.7% belongs to the top ten. This sample was taken from a study of T cell responses to AZD1222 COVID-19 vaccine. Study outcomes and limitations: Along spike, vaccine-associated CD4 TCRs were found throughout, with dominance at 160-218 and 743-854. Baseline serostatus was positive in only a handful of AZD1222 recipients. Mostly white British, mostly female donors; authors suggested clonal diversity may be underestimated.

In germline, CDR1 is SEHNR, CDR2 FQNEAQ (reference sequence). CDR3 length: 13 residues. V gave up 1 base and J gave up 8 bases; unmatched junction bases: 2. The receptor comes from an adult who received the MenACWY meningococcal vaccine as a control. The sample here was peripheral blood, taken 28 days after the second dose of the MenACWY control vaccine. The chain recombines TRBV7-9 with TRBJ1-1, with 9 bases aligning to TRBD1. The CDR3 loop is CASSLGDRAEAFF. CDR3 DNA: TGTGCCAGCAGCTTAGGGGACAGGGCCGAAGCTTTCTTT.